The source of this T cell receptor beta chain is a study of blood T cell repertoires in COVID-19. Libraries were prepared by immunoSEQ multiplex PCR; TCRdb keeps only in-frame clonotypes and omits some of them. The repertoire has about 32,000 clones, 75% to 90% of them found once; the top ten carry 35% to 45%. This clone was seen once. V was clipped by 2 bases and J by 4 bases, with 8 bases between them. CDR1 is SGHRS, CDR2 YFSETQ, per germline. The CDR3 length is 13 residues. This rearrangement joins TRBV5-1 to TRBJ2-3; the D is unclear. The source is a man between 60 and 70 years old with active or convalescent COVID-19. The material sequenced was peripheral blood. The CDR3 reads CASSFRNPDTQYF. DNA for the CDR3: TGCGCCAGCAGCTTTAGAAATCCAGATACGCAGTATTTT.